This TCR delta chain is drawn from a study of γδ T cells in repeated Plasmodium falciparum infection. The wider study: Donors had four controlled P. falciparum NF54 infections over approximately 600 days. Samples were taken at baseline, before some infections, and 21 days after each.

This CDR3 is built from 21 residues. Looked up from germline, CDR1 is TSWWSYY and CDR2 is QGS. Both TRG and TRD chains were sequenced from each sorted sample. TCRdb reanalyzed the multiplex PCR reads using CATT. Here the sample spans around 52,000 delta-chain clones, over 1.5% being singletons. Flow sorting of PBMC yielded separate Vgamma9/Vdelta2+ and Vdelta2-negative gammadelta T cell populations for bulk repertoire analysis. This clone was seen at least ten times. TCRdb attributes to this sequence the protein of a much larger clone, which differs from the DNA translation at residue 19; a read error is likely, and the protein displayed is translated from the DNA.

The clonotype was recovered from a pool of human donors (malaria-infected and uninfected, not separated). Sequencing was performed on gamma-delta T cells from blood. This rearrangement joins TRDV1 to TRDJ1; 10 bases are a match to TRDD3. CDR3 amino acids: CALGELVPPRGWGIHTDKPIF. The CDR3 bases are TGTGCTCTTGGGGAACTTGTACCCCCCCGGGGATGGGGGATACACACCGATAAACCCATCTTT.